A single sample is the source of the 7 T cell receptor beta chains below, sequenced in a study of technical replicates of blood from a few donors. Sequencing used immunoSEQ multiplex PCR; TCRdb keeps in-frame clones, though not all of them. The table records about 64,000 clones, about 86% of them present only once. The sample taken for sequencing was PBMCs. These receptors came from a human donor in good health. Some clones in this sample may be carry-over from other donors' samples.

V usage is TRBV30 and J usage is TRBJ2-3; TRBD2 agrees at 9 bases. Germline V gives CDR1 GTSNPN, CDR2 SVGIG (reference sequence). The CDR3 has 14 amino acids. Germline trimming cut 4 bases from V and 4 bases from J; bases unmatched to any gene: 6. The CDR3 bases are TGTGCCTGGACGGCTAGCGGGATTGCAGATACGCAGTATTTT. It codes for CAWTASGIADTQYF.

The rearrangement uses TRBV18 and TRBJ2-7, with D tentatively TRBD1 (6 bases). Deletions cut 3 bases from V and 1 base from J, with 16 bases between. There are 16 residues in the CDR3. Germline values: CDR1 KGHSH, CDR2 LQKENI. As DNA, the CDR3 is TGTGCCAGCTCACCCTCACCCCAGGGGTATTCCTACGAGCAGTACTTC. Amino acid sequence: CASSPSPQGYSYEQYF.

The rearrangement joins TRBV5-1 to TRBJ2-5; tentative D call: TRBD2 (5 bases). CDR3 length equals 13 residues. Germline assignment: CDR1 SGHRS and CDR2 YFSETQ. The ends were cut back, 5 bases at V and 0 bases at J, with 8 bases in the middle. CDR3 nucleotide sequence: TGCGCCAGCAGTCCCGGGGACCAAGAGACCCAGTACTTC. Translating it yields CASSPGDQETQYF.

The chain joins TRBV7-8 to TRBJ2-3, with a possible D match to TRBD2 (5 bases). The CDR3 has 15 amino acids. The ends were cut back, 6 bases at V and 4 bases at J, with 17 bases in the middle. The germline CDR1 and CDR2 sequences are SGHVS and FQNEAQ. CDR3 sequence reads: CASSPARRRADTQYF. The CDR3 DNA reads as TGTGCCAGCAGTCCCGCGAGGAGGCGGGCAGATACGCAGTATTTT.

The V gene is TRBV11-2, the J gene TRBJ2-1; 7 nucleotides agree with TRBD1. This CDR3 is 15 amino acids long. Germline V CDR1 and CDR2: SGHAT, FQNNGV. V was pared by 5 bases and J by 7 bases, with 11 bases of the junction left unmatched. CDR3 loop: CASSPTGVWRNEQFF. In DNA, the CDR3 is TGTGCCAGCAGCCCTACAGGGGTCTGGCGGAATGAGCAGTTCTTC. Combining the CDR3 with reference TRBV11-2 and TRBJ2-1 gives the whole variable domain EAGVAQSPRYKIIEKRQSVAFWCNPISGHATLYWYQQILGQGPKLLIQFQNNGVVDDSQLPKDRFSAERLKGVDSTLKIQPAKLEDSAVYLCASSPTGVWRNEQFFGPGTRLTVL.

The rearrangement uses TRBV6-5 and TRBJ1-1; no clear D. Germline V gene data show CDR1 as MNHEY and CDR2 as SVGAGI. The CDR3 has 13 amino acids. Between the trimmed V and J ends, which lost 7 bases and 1 base, there was a span of 10 bases. This CDR3 reads CASNNRRNTEAFF. The DNA for the CDR3 is TGTGCCAGCAATAACAGAAGGAACACTGAAGCTTTCTTT.

The chain combines TRBV21-1 with TRBJ2-5; the D call of TRBD1 is as the table states it, not checked on the DNA. TRBV21-1 corresponds to a pseudogene. The CDR3 contains 14 residues. Here the CDR3 reads CASSKGQTQETQYF. In DNA, the CDR3 is TGTGCCAGCAGCAAGGGACAGACTCAAGAGACCCAGTACTTC.